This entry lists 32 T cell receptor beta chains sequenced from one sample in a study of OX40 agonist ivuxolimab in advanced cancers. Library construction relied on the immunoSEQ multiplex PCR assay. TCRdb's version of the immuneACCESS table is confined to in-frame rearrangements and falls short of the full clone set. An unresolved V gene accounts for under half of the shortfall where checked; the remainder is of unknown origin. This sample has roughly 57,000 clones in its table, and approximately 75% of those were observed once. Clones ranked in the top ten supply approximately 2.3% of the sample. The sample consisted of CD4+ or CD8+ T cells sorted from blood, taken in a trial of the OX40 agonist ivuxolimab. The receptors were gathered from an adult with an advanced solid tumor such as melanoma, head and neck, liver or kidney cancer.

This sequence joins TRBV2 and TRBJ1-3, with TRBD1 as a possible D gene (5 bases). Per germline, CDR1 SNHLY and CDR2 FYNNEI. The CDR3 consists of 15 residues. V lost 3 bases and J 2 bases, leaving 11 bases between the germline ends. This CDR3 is CASSDSGTTGNTIYF. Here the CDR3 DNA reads TGTGCCAGCAGTGATTCGGGGACTACTGGAAACACCATATATTTT. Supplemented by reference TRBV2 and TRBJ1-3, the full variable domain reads EPEVTQTPSHQVTQMGQEVILRCVPISNHLYFYWYRQILGQKVEFLVSFYNNEISEKSEIFDDQFSVERPDGSNFTLKIRSTKLEDSAMYFCASSDSGTTGNTIYFGEGSWLTVV.

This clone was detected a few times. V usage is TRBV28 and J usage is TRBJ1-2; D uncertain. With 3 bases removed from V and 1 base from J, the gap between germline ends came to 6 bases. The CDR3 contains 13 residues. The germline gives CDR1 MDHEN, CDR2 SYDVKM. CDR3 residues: CASSFNNNYGYTF. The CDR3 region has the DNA TGTGCCAGCAGTTTTAACAATAACTATGGCTACACCTTC.

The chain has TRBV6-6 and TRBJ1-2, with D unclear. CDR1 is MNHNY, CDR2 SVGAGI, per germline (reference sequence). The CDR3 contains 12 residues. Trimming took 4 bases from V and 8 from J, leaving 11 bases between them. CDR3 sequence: CASSSPVEGYTF. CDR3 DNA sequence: TGTGCCAGCAGTTCGCCAGTGGAAGGCTACACCTTC.

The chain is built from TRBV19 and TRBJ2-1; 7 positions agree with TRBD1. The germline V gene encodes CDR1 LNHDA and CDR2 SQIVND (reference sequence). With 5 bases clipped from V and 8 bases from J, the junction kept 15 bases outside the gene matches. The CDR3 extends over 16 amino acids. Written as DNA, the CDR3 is TGTGCCAGTAGTCTACGAGGGGGCGAGGGCAGCGATGAGCAGTTCTTC. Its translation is CASSLRGGEGSDEQFF. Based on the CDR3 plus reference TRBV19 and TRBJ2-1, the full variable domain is DGGITQSPKYLFRKEGQNVTLSCEQNLNHDAMYWYRQDPGQGLRLIYYSQIVNDFQKGDIAEGYSVSREKKESFPLTVTSAQKNPTAFYLCASSLRGGEGSDEQFFGPGTRLTVL.

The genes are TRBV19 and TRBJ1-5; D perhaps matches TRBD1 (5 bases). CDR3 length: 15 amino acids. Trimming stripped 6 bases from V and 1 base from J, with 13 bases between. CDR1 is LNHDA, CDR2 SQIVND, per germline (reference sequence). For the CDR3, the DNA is TGTGCCAGTAGCTTAGGGGACGGCAGCAATCAGCCCCAGCATTTT. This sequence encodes CASSLGDGSNQPQHF.

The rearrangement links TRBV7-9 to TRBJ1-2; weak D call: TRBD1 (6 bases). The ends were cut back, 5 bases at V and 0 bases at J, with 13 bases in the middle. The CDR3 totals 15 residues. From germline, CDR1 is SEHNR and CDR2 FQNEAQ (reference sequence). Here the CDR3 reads CASSPSTGTNYGYTF. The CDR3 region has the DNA TGTGCCAGCAGCCCTTCGACAGGAACTAACTATGGCTACACCTTC.

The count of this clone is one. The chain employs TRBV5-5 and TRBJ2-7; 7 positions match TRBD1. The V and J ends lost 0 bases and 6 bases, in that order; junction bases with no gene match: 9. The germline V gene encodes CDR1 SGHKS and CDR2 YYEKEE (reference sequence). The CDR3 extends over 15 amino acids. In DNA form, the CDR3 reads TGTGCCAGCAGCTTGGAACAGGGGCAGACTCCCGAGCAGTACTTC. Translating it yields CASSLEQGQTPEQYF.

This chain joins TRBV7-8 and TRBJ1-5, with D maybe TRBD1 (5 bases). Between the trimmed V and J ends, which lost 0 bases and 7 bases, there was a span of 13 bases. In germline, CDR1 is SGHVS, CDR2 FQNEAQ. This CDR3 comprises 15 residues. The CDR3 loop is CASSLALGEWQPQHF. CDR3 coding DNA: TGTGCCAGCAGCTTAGCGTTGGGGGAATGGCAGCCCCAGCATTTT.

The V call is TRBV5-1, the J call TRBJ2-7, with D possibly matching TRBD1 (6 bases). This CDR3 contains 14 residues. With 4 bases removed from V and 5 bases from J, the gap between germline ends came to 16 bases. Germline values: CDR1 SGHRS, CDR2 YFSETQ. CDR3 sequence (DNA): TGCGCCAGCAGCCCGACGCCACAGGGCCACGAGCAGTACTTC. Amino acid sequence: CASSPTPQGHEQYF.

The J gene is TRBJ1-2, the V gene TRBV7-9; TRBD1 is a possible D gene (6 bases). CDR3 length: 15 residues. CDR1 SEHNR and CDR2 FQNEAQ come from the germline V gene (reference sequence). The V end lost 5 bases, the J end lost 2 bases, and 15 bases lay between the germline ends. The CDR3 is CASSAHRGKNYGYTF. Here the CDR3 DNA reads TGTGCCAGCAGCGCCCATAGGGGGAAAAACTATGGCTACACCTTC.

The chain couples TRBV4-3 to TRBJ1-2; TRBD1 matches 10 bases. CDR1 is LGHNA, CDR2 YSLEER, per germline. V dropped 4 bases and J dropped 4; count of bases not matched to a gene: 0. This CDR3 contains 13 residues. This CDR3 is CASSRDRGYGYTF. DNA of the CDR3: TGCGCCAGCAGCCGGGACAGGGGCTATGGCTACACCTTC.

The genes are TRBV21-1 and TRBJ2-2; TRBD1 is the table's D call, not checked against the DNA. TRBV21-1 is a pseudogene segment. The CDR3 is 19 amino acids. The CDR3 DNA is TGTGCCAGCAGCGACACCGGGACAGGGGGGACGGGTAACACCGGGGAGCTGTTTTTT. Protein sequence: CASSDTGTGGTGNTGELFF.

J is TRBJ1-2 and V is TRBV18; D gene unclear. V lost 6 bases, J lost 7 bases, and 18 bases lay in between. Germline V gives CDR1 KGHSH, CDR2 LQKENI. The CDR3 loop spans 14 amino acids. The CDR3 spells CASSRATEGSGYTF. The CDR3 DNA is TGTGCCAGCTCCCGGGCCACCGAGGGCTCTGGCTACACCTTC.

The CDR3 DNA is TGCGCCAGCAGCCAAGTAGCGACAGAGAACACTGAAGCTTTCTTT. Its translation: CASSQVATENTEAFF. J is TRBJ1-1 and V is TRBV4-1; weak D call: TRBD1 (5 bases). V dropped 1 base and J dropped 1 base, with 10 bases sitting between them. Germline CDR1 and CDR2: MGHRA and YSYEKL. The CDR3 loop spans 15 amino acids.

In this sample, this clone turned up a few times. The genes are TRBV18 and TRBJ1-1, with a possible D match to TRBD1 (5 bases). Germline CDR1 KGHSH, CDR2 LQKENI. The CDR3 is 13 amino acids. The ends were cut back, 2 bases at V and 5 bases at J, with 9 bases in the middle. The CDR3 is CASSPAGRTEAFF. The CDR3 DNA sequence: TGTGCCAGCTCACCAGCGGGGCGAACTGAAGCTTTCTTT.

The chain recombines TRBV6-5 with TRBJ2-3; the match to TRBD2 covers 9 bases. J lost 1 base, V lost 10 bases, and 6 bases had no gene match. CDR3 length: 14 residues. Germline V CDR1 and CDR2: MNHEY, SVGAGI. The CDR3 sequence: CATLKREGTDTQYF. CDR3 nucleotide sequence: TGTGCCACCTTAAAGCGGGAGGGCACAGATACGCAGTATTTT.

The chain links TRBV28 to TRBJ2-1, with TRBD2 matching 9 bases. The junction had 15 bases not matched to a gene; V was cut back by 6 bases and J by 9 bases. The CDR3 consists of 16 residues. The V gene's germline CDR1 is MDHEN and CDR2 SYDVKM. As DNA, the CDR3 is TGTGCCAGCAGCTCCCGTTTAGCGGGAGCCCCCGGTGAGCAGTTCTTC. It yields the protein CASSSRLAGAPGEQFF.

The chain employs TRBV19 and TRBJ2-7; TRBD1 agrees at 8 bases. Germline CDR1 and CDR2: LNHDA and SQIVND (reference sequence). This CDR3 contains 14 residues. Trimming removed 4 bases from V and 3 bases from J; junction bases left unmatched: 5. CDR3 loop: CASSRRTGIYEQYF. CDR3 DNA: TGTGCCAGTAGTAGAAGGACAGGGATCTACGAGCAGTACTTC.

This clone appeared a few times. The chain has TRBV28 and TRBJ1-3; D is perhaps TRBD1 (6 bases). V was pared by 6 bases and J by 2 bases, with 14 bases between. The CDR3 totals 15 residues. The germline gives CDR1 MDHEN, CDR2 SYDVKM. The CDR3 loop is CASRKQGGTGNTIYF. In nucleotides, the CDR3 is TGTGCCAGCAGGAAACAGGGCGGGACTGGAAACACCATATATTTT.

Here the CDR3 DNA reads TGTGCCAGCAGCTTAGGGGCGGAAGGAGATACGCAGTATTTT. It translates to CASSLGAEGDTQYF. This chain joins TRBV7-3 and TRBJ2-3; possible D gene TRBD1, 5 bases. V gave up 2 bases and J gave up 5 bases, with 11 bases separating them. Germline loops: CDR1 SGHTA, CDR2 FQGTGA. The CDR3 contains 14 residues. The complete variable domain, with remaining parts taken from reference TRBV7-3 and TRBJ2-3, reads GAGVSQTPSNKVTEKGKYVELRCDPISGHTALYWYRQSLGQGPEFLIYFQGTGAADDSGLPNDRFFAVRPEGSVSTLKIQRTERGDSAVYLCASSLGAEGDTQYFGPGTRLTVL.

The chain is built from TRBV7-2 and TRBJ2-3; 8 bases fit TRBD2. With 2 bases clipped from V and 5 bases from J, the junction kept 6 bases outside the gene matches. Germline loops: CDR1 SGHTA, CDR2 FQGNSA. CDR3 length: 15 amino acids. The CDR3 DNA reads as TGTGCCAGCAGCTTAAATAGCGGGACCGGAGATACGCAGTATTTT. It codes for CASSLNSGTGDTQYF.

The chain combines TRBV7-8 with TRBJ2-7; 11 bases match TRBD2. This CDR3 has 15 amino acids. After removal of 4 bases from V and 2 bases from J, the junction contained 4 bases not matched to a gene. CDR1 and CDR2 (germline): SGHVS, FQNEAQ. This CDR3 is CASSSGTSGAYEQYF. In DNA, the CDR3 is TGTGCCAGCAGCTCCGGGACTAGCGGTGCCTACGAGCAGTACTTC.

Here the CDR3 DNA reads TGTGCCAGCAGCCCTCTAGCGGGGGACACCGGGGAGCTGTTTTTT. It specifies CASSPLAGDTGELFF. V usage is TRBV11-2 and J usage is TRBJ2-2, with 10 bases fitting TRBD2. Germline V gene data show CDR1 as SGHAT and CDR2 as FQNNGV. Trimming cost V 5 bases and J 3 bases; bases outside gene matches: 3. This CDR3 has 15 amino acids.

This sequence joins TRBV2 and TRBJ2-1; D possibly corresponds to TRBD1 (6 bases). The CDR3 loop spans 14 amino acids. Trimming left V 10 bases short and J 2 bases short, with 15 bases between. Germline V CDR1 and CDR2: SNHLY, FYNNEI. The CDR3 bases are TGTGCCATCGTACCGGGACACACCTACAATGAGCAGTTCTTC. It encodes CAIVPGHTYNEQFF.

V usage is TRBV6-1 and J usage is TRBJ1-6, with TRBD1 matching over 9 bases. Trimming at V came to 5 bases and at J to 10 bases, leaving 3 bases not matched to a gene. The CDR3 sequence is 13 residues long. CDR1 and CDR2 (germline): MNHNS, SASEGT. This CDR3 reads CASSSDRGSPLHF. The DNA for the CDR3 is TGTGCCAGCAGTTCGGACAGGGGATCACCCCTCCACTTT.

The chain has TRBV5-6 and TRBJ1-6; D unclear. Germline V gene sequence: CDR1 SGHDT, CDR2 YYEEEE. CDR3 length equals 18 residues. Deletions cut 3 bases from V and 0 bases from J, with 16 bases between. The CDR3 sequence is CASSSMLGSLSYNSPLHF. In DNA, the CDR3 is TGTGCCAGCAGCTCCATGTTGGGATCCCTCTCCTATAATTCACCCCTCCACTTT.

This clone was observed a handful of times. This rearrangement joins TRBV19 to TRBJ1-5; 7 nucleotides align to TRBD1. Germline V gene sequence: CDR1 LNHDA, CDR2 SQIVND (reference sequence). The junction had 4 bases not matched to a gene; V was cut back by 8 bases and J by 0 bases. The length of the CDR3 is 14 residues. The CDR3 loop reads CASGGTASNQPQHF. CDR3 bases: TGTGCCAGTGGTGGGACAGCTAGCAATCAGCCCCAGCATTTT.

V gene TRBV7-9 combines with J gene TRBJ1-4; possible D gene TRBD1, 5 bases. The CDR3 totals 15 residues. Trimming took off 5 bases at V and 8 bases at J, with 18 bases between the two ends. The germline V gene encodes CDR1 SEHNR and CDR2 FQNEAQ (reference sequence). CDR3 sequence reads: CASSPTFSKGEKLFF. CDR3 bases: TGTGCCAGCAGCCCAACATTTTCTAAGGGGGAAAAACTGTTTTTT. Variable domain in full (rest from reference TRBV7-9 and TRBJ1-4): DTGVSQNPRHKITKRGQNVTFRCDPISEHNRLYWYRQTLGQGPEFLTYFQNEAQLEKSRLLSDRFSAERPKGSFSTLEIQRTEQGDSAMYLCASSPTFSKGEKLFFGSGTQLSVL.

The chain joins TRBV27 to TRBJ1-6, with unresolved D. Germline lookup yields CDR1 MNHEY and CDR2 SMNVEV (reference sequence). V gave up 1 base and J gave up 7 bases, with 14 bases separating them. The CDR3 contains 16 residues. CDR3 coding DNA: TGTGCCAGCAGTTTATTGGGTTTTCGGGTGAATTCACCCCTCCACTTT. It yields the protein CASSLLGFRVNSPLHF.

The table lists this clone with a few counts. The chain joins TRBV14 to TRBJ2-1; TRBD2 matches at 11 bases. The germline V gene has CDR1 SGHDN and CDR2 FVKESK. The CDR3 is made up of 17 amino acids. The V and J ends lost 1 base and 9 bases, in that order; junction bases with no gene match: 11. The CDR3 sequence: CASSQVRTSGGLGEQFF. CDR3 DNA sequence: TGTGCCAGCAGCCAAGTGAGAACTAGCGGGGGCTTGGGTGAGCAGTTCTTC.

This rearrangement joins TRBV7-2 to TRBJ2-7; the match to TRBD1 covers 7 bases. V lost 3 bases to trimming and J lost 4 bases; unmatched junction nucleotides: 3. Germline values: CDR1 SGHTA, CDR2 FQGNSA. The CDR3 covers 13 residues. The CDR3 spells CASSFNRGYEQYF. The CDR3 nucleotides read TGTGCCAGCAGCTTCAACAGGGGTTACGAGCAGTACTTC.

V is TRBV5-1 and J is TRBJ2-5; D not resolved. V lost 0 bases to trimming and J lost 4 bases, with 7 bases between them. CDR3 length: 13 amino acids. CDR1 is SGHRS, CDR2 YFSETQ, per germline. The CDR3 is CASSLGGSETQYF. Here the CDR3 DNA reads TGCGCCAGCAGCTTGGGGGGATCAGAGACCCAGTACTTC.